Detailed here is one TCR beta chain. V was cut by 4 bases and J by 4 bases, with 13 bases left in between. Germline V gene sequence: CDR1 SQVTM, CDR2 ANQGSEA. The CDR3 sequence is 13 residues long. Sequencing was performed with immunoSEQ multiplex PCR; in TCRdb, only in-frame clones are kept and a portion is missing. This table holds 130,000 to 150,000 clones, 86% found once. The entry originates in a study of radiation and T cells in renal cell carcinoma. Stated time point: blood 4 weeks post-SBRT, at nephrectomy. Described treatment: 15 Gy SBRT to primary tumor, nephrectomy 4 weeks later. After SBRT, blood was collected at 2 and 4 weeks, plus baseline.

Source: blood, taken from a patient whose treatment included radiotherapy and nephrectomy. The chain employs TRBV29-1 and TRBJ1-2; no definite D call. This TCR was sampled from a woman between 45 and 60 years old with renal cell carcinoma. The CDR3 spells CSVVPLDTYGYTF. CDR3 nucleotides: TGCAGCGTTGTCCCCCTAGACACCTATGGCTACACCTTC.